This T cell receptor beta chain was obtained from a study of cytomegalovirus exposure and HLA in healthy donors. The overall study: As an earlier analysis found, about 179 million T cells yielded 117 million unique TCR beta sequences. In an early release, HLA-typed donors contributed tens of millions of unique TCR sequences. Points from the study as a whole: Reports state that TCR beta sequences accurately predicted most subjects' HLA-A and HLA-B alleles. Listed as cytomegalovirus-associated were over 150 TCR beta chains.

The V segment lost 9 bases and the J segment 1 base; nucleotides outside the gene matches: 4. This CDR3 spans 13 amino acids. Germline lookup yields CDR1 MNHEY and CDR2 SVGAGI. For this clone: As yet, its antigen is unknown.

The PCR contained 60 Vbeta and 13 Jbeta primers. Sequencing was performed with immunoSEQ multiplex PCR; in TCRdb, only in-frame clones are kept and a portion is missing. The repertoire consists of roughly 40,000 clones, with 50% occurring once and the leading ten covering about 12%. The material sequenced was PBMCs. J is TRBJ1-1 and V is TRBV6-5, with 8 bases fitting TRBD1. The receptor was isolated from a human donor in good health. The CDR3 sequence is CARRGQGNTEAFF. As DNA, the CDR3 is TGTGCCAGAAGAGGACAGGGGAACACTGAAGCTTTCTTT.